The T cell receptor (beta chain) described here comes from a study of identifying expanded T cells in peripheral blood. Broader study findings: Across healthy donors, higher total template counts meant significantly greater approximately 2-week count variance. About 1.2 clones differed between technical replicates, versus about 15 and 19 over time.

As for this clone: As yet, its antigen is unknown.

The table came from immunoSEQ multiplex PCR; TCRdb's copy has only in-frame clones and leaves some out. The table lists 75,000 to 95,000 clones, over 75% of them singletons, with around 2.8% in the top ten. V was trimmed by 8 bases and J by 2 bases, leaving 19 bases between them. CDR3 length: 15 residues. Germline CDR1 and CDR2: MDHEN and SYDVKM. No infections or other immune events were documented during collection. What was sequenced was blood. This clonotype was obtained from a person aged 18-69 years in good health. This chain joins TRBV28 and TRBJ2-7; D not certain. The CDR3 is CASRLGSNTAYEQYF. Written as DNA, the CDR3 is TGTGCCAGCCGCCTGGGCTCGAACACCGCCTACGAGCAGTACTTC.